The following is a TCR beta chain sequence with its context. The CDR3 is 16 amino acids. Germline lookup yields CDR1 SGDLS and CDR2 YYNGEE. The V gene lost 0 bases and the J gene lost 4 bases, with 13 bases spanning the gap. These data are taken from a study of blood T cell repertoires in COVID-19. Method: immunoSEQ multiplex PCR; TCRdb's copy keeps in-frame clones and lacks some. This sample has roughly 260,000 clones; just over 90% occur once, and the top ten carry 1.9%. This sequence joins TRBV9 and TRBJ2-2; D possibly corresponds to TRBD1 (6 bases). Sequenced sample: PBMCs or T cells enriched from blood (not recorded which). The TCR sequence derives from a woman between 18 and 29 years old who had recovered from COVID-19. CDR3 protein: CASSVATNRVTGELFF. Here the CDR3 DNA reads TGTGCCAGCAGCGTAGCTACCAACAGGGTCACCGGGGAGCTGTTTTTT.